This T cell receptor beta chain was recorded in a study of OX40 agonist ivuxolimab in advanced cancers. In the study overall: The dose-escalation cohort was around 83% male, with a mean age of around 54 years, ranging roughly 20 to 90. Three patients, one with hepatocellular carcinoma and two with cutaneous melanoma, responded partially. Whole-study findings and limits: Expanded clones tended on average to be more numerous among CD8+ T cells than CD4+.

This table comes from immunoSEQ multiplex PCR, and its TCRdb copy is limited to in-frame clones, with some not included. The data hold tens of thousands of clones, with around 77% observed a single time. Concerning this clone itself: Its matching antigen is unknown.

The receptor comes from an adult with an advanced solid tumor such as melanoma, head and neck, liver or kidney cancer. Material: CD4+ or CD8+ T cells sorted from blood, obtained in a trial of the OX40 agonist ivuxolimab.

The CDR3 DNA sequence: TGTGCAAGTCGCTCAGTAAAAGGACAGGGGGTCGACGAGCAGTACTTC. It translates to CASRSVKGQGVDEQYF. The genes are TRBV12-2 and TRBJ2-7; the table names TRBD1, a call not compared with the DNA. TRBV12-2 is classified as a pseudogene. The CDR3 length is 16 residues.